The rows below give T cell receptor beta chains drawn from one sample of a study of OX40 agonist ivuxolimab in advanced cancers. Profiling relied on immunoSEQ multiplex PCR, and the TCRdb table lists in-frame clones only, not all of them. The sample lists about 34,000 clones; 80% to 95% were seen once. This material consisted of CD4+ or CD8+ T cells sorted from blood, taken in a trial of the OX40 agonist ivuxolimab. Every receptor here comes from an adult with an advanced solid tumor such as melanoma, head and neck, liver or kidney cancer. CDR3s include the opening cysteine and the closing phenylalanine or tryptophan. Each record gives: V gene, D gene, clone size, J gene, CDR3 protein, CDR3 DNA. A D gene is named only where the DNA matches it firmly. Some rows mark clone size as missing; the rest say once, few, many or name a class of expanded clone.

v_gene: TRBV21-1
d_gene: -
abundance: -
j_gene: TRBJ1-1
CDR3aa: CASSRGQADTEAFF
CDR3nt: TGTGCCAGCAGCCGGGGACAGGCAGACACTGAAGCTTTCTTT

v_gene: TRBV19
d_gene: -
abundance: -
j_gene: TRBJ2-1
CDR3aa: CASTGFNEQFF
CDR3nt: TGTGCCAGTACTGGCTTCAATGAGCAGTTCTTC

v_gene: TRBV28
d_gene: TRBD1
abundance: -
j_gene: TRBJ2-7
CDR3aa: CASSLFVRRQGISYEQYF
CDR3nt: TGTGCCAGCAGTTTATTTGTACGACGACAGGGGATTTCCTACGAGCAGTACTTC

v_gene: TRBV10-1
d_gene: -
abundance: -
j_gene: TRBJ2-7
CDR3aa: CASSESGRTGYEQYF
CDR3nt: TGCGCCAGCAGTGAGTCGGGAAGGACTGGATACGAGCAGTACTTC

v_gene: TRBV6-6
d_gene: -
abundance: once
j_gene: TRBJ1-5
CDR3aa: CASSYDSQPQHF
CDR3nt: TGTGCCAGCAGTTACGACTCTCAGCCCCAGCATTTT

v_gene: TRBV19
d_gene: -
abundance: -
j_gene: TRBJ1-2
CDR3aa: CASSIAARGYGYTF
CDR3nt: TGTGCCAGTAGTATAGCGGCCCGCGGCTATGGCTACACCTTC

v_gene: TRBV28
d_gene: -
abundance: once
j_gene: TRBJ2-3
CDR3aa: CASSSPNEDTQYF
CDR3nt: TGTGCCAGCAGTTCACCCAATGAAGATACGCAGTATTTT

v_gene: TRBV19
d_gene: -
abundance: -
j_gene: TRBJ1-4
CDR3aa: CASSIGGGNPRKLFF
CDR3nt: TGTGCCAGTAGTATAGGCGGAGGGAACCCCCGAAAACTGTTTTTT

v_gene: TRBV9
d_gene: TRBD1
abundance: -
j_gene: TRBJ2-5
CDR3aa: CASSPHGQGSSETQYF
CDR3nt: TGTGCCAGCAGCCCTCATGGACAGGGGAGCAGTGAGACCCAGTACTTC

v_gene: TRBV30
d_gene: -
abundance: -
j_gene: TRBJ1-2
CDR3aa: CAWSVQAPSFGGYTF
CDR3nt: TGTGCCTGGAGTGTACAGGCTCCCTCATTCGGTGGCTACACCTTC

v_gene: TRBV4-1
d_gene: -
abundance: -
j_gene: TRBJ2-5
CDR3aa: CASSPGPGFAETQYF
CDR3nt: TGCGCCAGCAGCCCGGGACCGGGGTTCGCCGAGACCCAGTACTTC

v_gene: TRBV5-4
d_gene: TRBD1
abundance: -
j_gene: TRBJ1-2
CDR3aa: CASSLAGGSYGYTF
CDR3nt: TGTGCCAGCAGCTTGGCAGGGGGTAGCTATGGCTACACCTTC

v_gene: TRBV7-9
d_gene: TRBD2
abundance: -
j_gene: TRBJ2-7
CDR3aa: CASSSAGSGSSYEQYF
CDR3nt: TGTGCCAGCAGCTCCGCGGGGAGCGGGAGTTCCTACGAGCAGTACTTC

v_gene: TRBV27
d_gene: -
abundance: -
j_gene: TRBJ2-1
CDR3aa: CASSWETAIRNEQFF
CDR3nt: TGTGCCAGCAGCTGGGAGACTGCTATAAGGAATGAGCAGTTCTTC

v_gene: TRBV6-6
d_gene: -
abundance: -
j_gene: TRBJ1-6
CDR3aa: CASRNGPEPYSPLHF
CDR3nt: TGTGCCAGCAGGAACGGACCGGAACCCTATTCACCCCTCCACTTT

v_gene: TRBV5-1
d_gene: -
abundance: -
j_gene: TRBJ1-2
CDR3aa: CASSLGTDSGGYTF
CDR3nt: TGCGCCAGCAGCTTGGGTACGGACAGTGGAGGCTACACCTTC

v_gene: TRBV28
d_gene: TRBD2
abundance: -
j_gene: TRBJ2-5
CDR3aa: CASSLGLAGTETQYF
CDR3nt: TGTGCCAGCAGTTTGGGACTAGCGGGGACAGAGACCCAGTACTTC

v_gene: TRBV28
d_gene: TRBD2
abundance: -
j_gene: TRBJ2-7
CDR3aa: CASSFSLSGLSYEQYF
CDR3nt: TGTGCCAGCAGTTTTAGTCTTAGCGGGCTATCCTACGAGCAGTACTTC

v_gene: TRBV16
d_gene: TRBD2
abundance: -
j_gene: TRBJ2-5
CDR3aa: CASSPPGGGRETQYF
CDR3nt: TGTGCCAGCAGCCCACCGGGCGGCGGGAGAGAGACCCAGTACTTC

v_gene: TRBV2
d_gene: -
abundance: -
j_gene: TRBJ2-7
CDR3aa: CASRADRYYEQYF
CDR3nt: TGTGCCAGCAGAGCCGACAGATACTACGAGCAGTACTTC

v_gene: TRBV9
d_gene: -
abundance: -
j_gene: TRBJ2-4
CDR3aa: CASSVAGGIGDIQYF
CDR3nt: TGTGCCAGCAGCGTAGCGGGGGGCATTGGGGACATTCAGTACTTC

v_gene: TRBV5-4
d_gene: TRBD2
abundance: -
j_gene: TRBJ2-7
CDR3aa: CASSLDGLAGVYEQYF
CDR3nt: TGTGCCAGCAGCTTGGACGGACTAGCGGGAGTATACGAGCAGTACTTC

v_gene: TRBV30
d_gene: TRBD1
abundance: once
j_gene: TRBJ2-7
CDR3aa: CAWRGQGLYEQYF
CDR3nt: TGTGCCTGGAGGGGACAGGGACTATACGAGCAGTACTTC

v_gene: TRBV29-1
d_gene: -
abundance: -
j_gene: TRBJ2-7
CDR3aa: CSAGETGYEQYF
CDR3nt: TGCAGCGCGGGGGAGACAGGCTACGAGCAGTACTTC

v_gene: TRBV28
d_gene: -
abundance: -
j_gene: TRBJ1-1
CDR3aa: CASSLSLGGDTEAFF
CDR3nt: TGTGCCAGCAGTTTATCGTTGGGCGGGGACACTGAAGCTTTCTTT

v_gene: TRBV18
d_gene: TRBD1
abundance: -
j_gene: TRBJ2-7
CDR3aa: CASSPGQVYEQYF
CDR3nt: TGTGCCAGCTCTCCCGGACAGGTCTACGAGCAGTACTTC

v_gene: TRBV21-1
d_gene: -
abundance: -
j_gene: TRBJ1-2
CDR3aa: CASSSQVNYGYTF
CDR3nt: TGTGCCAGCAGCTCACAGGTCAACTATGGCTACACCTTC

v_gene: TRBV2
d_gene: -
abundance: -
j_gene: TRBJ2-7
CDR3aa: CASNELGRGSYEQYF
CDR3nt: TGTGCCAGCAATGAATTAGGCAGGGGATCCTACGAGCAGTACTTC

v_gene: TRBV19
d_gene: -
abundance: -
j_gene: TRBJ2-7
CDR3aa: CASTKSKESREQYF
CDR3nt: TGTGCCAGTACCAAGAGTAAGGAATCGAGGGAGCAGTACTTC

v_gene: TRBV18
d_gene: TRBD2
abundance: -
j_gene: TRBJ2-7
CDR3aa: CASSPPGLARHEQYF
CDR3nt: TGTGCCAGCTCACCACCGGGACTAGCGCGACACGAGCAGTACTTC

v_gene: TRBV5-1
d_gene: -
abundance: -
j_gene: TRBJ2-7
CDR3aa: CASSLVLGSINEQYF
CDR3nt: TGCGCCAGCAGCTTGGTTCTCGGGAGTATCAACGAGCAGTACTTC

v_gene: TRBV11-3
d_gene: -
abundance: -
j_gene: TRBJ2-1
CDR3aa: CASSLVSNEQFF
CDR3nt: TGTGCCAGCAGCTTAGTGAGTAACGAGCAGTTCTTC

v_gene: TRBV7-2
d_gene: -
abundance: -
j_gene: TRBJ2-7
CDR3aa: CASSQTGSEQYF
CDR3nt: TGTGCCAGCAGTCAAACGGGAAGTGAGCAGTACTTC

v_gene: TRBV30
d_gene: -
abundance: -
j_gene: TRBJ2-1
CDR3aa: CAWRLTGYNEQFF
CDR3nt: TGTGCCTGGAGACTCACAGGCTACAATGAGCAGTTCTTC

v_gene: TRBV15
d_gene: -
abundance: -
j_gene: TRBJ1-2
CDR3aa: CATSRDALYGYTF
CDR3nt: TGTGCCACCAGCAGAGATGCGCTATATGGCTACACCTTC

v_gene: TRBV6-1
d_gene: -
abundance: -
j_gene: TRBJ1-1
CDR3aa: CASNPQGRHTEAFF
CDR3nt: TGTGCCAGCAATCCACAGGGAAGGCACACTGAAGCTTTCTTT

v_gene: TRBV15
d_gene: -
abundance: -
j_gene: TRBJ1-1
CDR3aa: CATSRSRERWFTEAFF
CDR3nt: TGTGCCACCAGCAGGTCCCGGGAAAGGTGGTTCACTGAAGCTTTCTTT

v_gene: TRBV2
d_gene: -
abundance: -
j_gene: TRBJ1-5
CDR3aa: CASSEGQRDQPQHF
CDR3nt: TGTGCCAGCAGTGAAGGGCAGCGGGATCAGCCCCAGCATTTT

v_gene: TRBV6-1
d_gene: -
abundance: -
j_gene: TRBJ1-1
CDR3aa: CASSEFWPEAFF
CDR3nt: TGTGCCAGCAGTGAATTTTGGCCTGAAGCTTTCTTT

v_gene: TRBV6-1
d_gene: -
abundance: -
j_gene: TRBJ1-5
CDR3aa: CASSVSVGQPQHF
CDR3nt: TGTGCCAGCAGTGTCTCGGTCGGTCAGCCCCAGCATTTT

v_gene: TRBV4-3
d_gene: -
abundance: -
j_gene: TRBJ1-2
CDR3aa: CASSQGAQGMRGYTF
CDR3nt: TGCGCCAGCAGCCAAGGAGCACAGGGAATGCGAGGCTACACCTTC

v_gene: TRBV28
d_gene: -
abundance: -
j_gene: TRBJ2-2
CDR3aa: CASSLAVGVRGELFF
CDR3nt: TGTGCCAGCAGCCTAGCCGTGGGGGTTCGCGGGGAGCTGTTTTTT

v_gene: TRBV19
d_gene: TRBD1
abundance: few
j_gene: TRBJ2-3
CDR3aa: CASPIRQGAPTDTQYF
CDR3nt: TGTGCCAGTCCAATAAGACAGGGGGCTCCTACAGATACGCAGTATTTT

v_gene: TRBV15
d_gene: -
abundance: -
j_gene: TRBJ1-4
CDR3aa: CATSRDGANEKLFF
CDR3nt: TGTGCCACCAGCAGAGATGGGGCTAATGAAAAACTGTTTTTT

v_gene: TRBV5-4
d_gene: -
abundance: -
j_gene: TRBJ1-2
CDR3aa: CASSLEGNYGYTF
CDR3nt: TGTGCCAGCAGCTTGGAGGGAAACTATGGCTACACCTTC

v_gene: TRBV5-1
d_gene: -
abundance: -
j_gene: TRBJ2-3
CDR3aa: CASSLEGDTSTDTQYF
CDR3nt: TGCGCCAGCAGCTTAGAAGGAGATACTAGCACAGATACGCAGTATTTT

v_gene: TRBV6-1
d_gene: -
abundance: -
j_gene: TRBJ2-1
CDR3aa: CASSISRSSYNEQFF
CDR3nt: TGTGCCAGCAGCATATCAAGGAGCTCCTACAATGAGCAGTTCTTC

v_gene: TRBV5-4
d_gene: -
abundance: -
j_gene: TRBJ1-4
CDR3aa: CASSLIGAGANEKLFF
CDR3nt: TGTGCCAGCAGCTTAATTGGCGCTGGAGCTAATGAAAAACTGTTTTTT

v_gene: TRBV9
d_gene: -
abundance: -
j_gene: TRBJ1-1
CDR3aa: CASSVSRLGSEAFF
CDR3nt: TGTGCCAGCAGCGTATCACGGCTCGGCAGTGAAGCTTTCTTT

v_gene: TRBV7-9
d_gene: -
abundance: -
j_gene: TRBJ2-3
CDR3aa: CASRTSEGGRTDTQYF
CDR3nt: TGTGCCAGCAGGACCAGCGAGGGCGGGCGTACAGATACGCAGTATTTT

v_gene: TRBV7-2
d_gene: TRBD2
abundance: -
j_gene: TRBJ2-3
CDR3aa: CASSPLLAGPDTQYF
CDR3nt: TGTGCCAGCAGCCCTCTACTAGCGGGGCCAGATACGCAGTATTTT

v_gene: TRBV7-9
d_gene: -
abundance: once
j_gene: TRBJ2-7
CDR3aa: CASSFAVSYEQYF
CDR3nt: TGTGCCAGCAGCTTCGCAGTCTCCTACGAGCAGTACTTC

v_gene: TRBV28
d_gene: -
abundance: -
j_gene: TRBJ2-7
CDR3aa: CASNLAGQDEQYF
CDR3nt: TGTGCCAGCAACCTCGCGGGTCAGGACGAGCAGTACTTC

v_gene: TRBV2
d_gene: -
abundance: -
j_gene: TRBJ2-7
CDR3aa: CASRTRPRAIGSYEQYF
CDR3nt: TGTGCCAGCAGGACCCGCCCCCGGGCCATCGGCTCCTACGAGCAGTACTTC